The 3 T cell receptor beta chains given below trace back to one sample, sequenced in a study of blood T cell repertoires in COVID-19. Clones were sequenced by immunoSEQ multiplex PCR, and TCRdb holds only the in-frame ones, with some missing. This sample carries about 99,000 clones, roughly four fifths of them seen once, and the ten largest clones take about 5%. Sequenced material: peripheral blood. These receptors were obtained from a man between 60 and 70 years old with acute or convalescent COVID-19.

The V and J genes are TRBV5-5 and TRBJ1-6; 10 nucleotides agree with TRBD1. Germline V lookup: CDR1 SGHKS, CDR2 YYEKEE (reference sequence). V dropped 4 bases and J dropped 9; count of bases not matched to a gene: 10. The CDR3 is made up of 16 amino acids. CDR3 nucleotide sequence: TGTGCCAGCAGCGTATCACGGGACAGGGGAGGTTCACCCCTCCACTTT. Translation gives CASSVSRDRGGSPLHF. The variable domain in full, completed from reference TRBV5-5 and TRBJ1-6, reads DAGVTQSPTHLIKTRGQQVTLRCSPISGHKSVSWYQQVLGQGPQFIFQYYEKEERGRGNFPDRFSARQFPNYSSELNVNALLLGDSALYLCASSVSRDRGGSPLHFGNGTRLTVT.

The chain uses TRBV4-1 and TRBJ2-7; TRBD2 matches at 7 bases. CDR1 is MGHRA, CDR2 YSYEKL, per germline. V gave up 2 bases and J gave up 6 bases; unmatched junction bases: 16. The CDR3 covers 17 residues. The CDR3 region has the DNA TGCGCCAGCAGCCAAAGTAACCAGCGGGGCTCCTCCGCCGAGCAGTACTTC. Protein: CASSQSNQRGSSAEQYF.

This clone appeared a few times. This sequence joins TRBV9 and TRBJ2-2, with 16 nucleotides matching TRBD2. This CDR3 comprises 18 residues. The V and J ends lost 0 bases and 7 bases, in that order; junction bases with no gene match: 6. Per germline, CDR1 SGDLS and CDR2 YYNGEE. The CDR3 is CASSVGGTSGRAHGELFF. CDR3 DNA: TGTGCCAGCAGCGTAGGAGGGACTAGCGGGAGGGCCCACGGGGAGCTGTTTTTT.